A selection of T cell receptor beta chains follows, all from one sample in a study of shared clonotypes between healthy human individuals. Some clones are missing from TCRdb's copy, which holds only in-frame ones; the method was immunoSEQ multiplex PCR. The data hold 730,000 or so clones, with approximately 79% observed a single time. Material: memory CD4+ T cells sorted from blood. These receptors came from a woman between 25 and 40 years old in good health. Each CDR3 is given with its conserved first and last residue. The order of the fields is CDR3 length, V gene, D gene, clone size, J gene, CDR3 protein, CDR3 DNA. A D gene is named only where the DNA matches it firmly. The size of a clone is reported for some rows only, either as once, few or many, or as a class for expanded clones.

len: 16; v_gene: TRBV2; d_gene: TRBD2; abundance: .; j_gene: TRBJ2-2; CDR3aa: CASSGTSGSYTGELFF; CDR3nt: TGTGCCAGCAGCGGGACTAGCGGGAGTTACACCGGGGAGCTGTTTTTT
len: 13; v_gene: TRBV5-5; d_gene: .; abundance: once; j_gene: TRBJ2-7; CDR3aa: CASSLYATYEQYF; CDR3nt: TGTGCCAGCAGCTTGTACGCCACCTACGAGCAGTACTTC
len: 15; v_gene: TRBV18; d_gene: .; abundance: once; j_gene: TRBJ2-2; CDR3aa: CASSPWETNTGELFF; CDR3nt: TGTGCCAGCTCACCCTGGGAAACGAACACCGGGGAGCTGTTTTTT
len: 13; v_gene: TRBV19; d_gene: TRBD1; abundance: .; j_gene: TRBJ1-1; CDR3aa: CASTRDRLTEAFF; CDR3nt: TGTGCCAGTACTCGGGACAGGCTCACTGAAGCTTTCTTT
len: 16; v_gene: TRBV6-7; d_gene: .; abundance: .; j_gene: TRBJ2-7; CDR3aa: CASSYALFGRNYEQYF; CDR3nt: TGTGCCAGCAGTTACGCACTATTCGGCCGAAACTACGAGCAGTACTTC
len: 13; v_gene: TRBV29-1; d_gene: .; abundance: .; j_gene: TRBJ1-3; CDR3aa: CSVGRGTGNTIYF; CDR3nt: TGCAGCGTTGGGAGGGGGACCGGAAACACCATATATTTT
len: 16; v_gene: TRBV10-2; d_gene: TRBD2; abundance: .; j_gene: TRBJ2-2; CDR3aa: CASSDRRGGFPGELFF; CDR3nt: TGCGCCAGCAGTGATCGGAGGGGAGGGTTTCCCGGGGAGCTGTTTTTT
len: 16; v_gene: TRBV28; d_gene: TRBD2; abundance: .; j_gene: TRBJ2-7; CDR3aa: CASSSPSSGATYEQYF; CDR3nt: TGTGCCAGCAGTTCCCCATCTAGCGGGGCGACCTACGAGCAGTACTTC
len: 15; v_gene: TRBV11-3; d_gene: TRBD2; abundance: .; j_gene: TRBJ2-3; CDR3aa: CASSRTSGAYGTQYF; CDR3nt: TGTGCCAGCAGCCGGACTAGCGGGGCCTATGGTACGCAGTATTTT
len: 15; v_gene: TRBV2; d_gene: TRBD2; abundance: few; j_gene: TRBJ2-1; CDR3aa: CASSVGLAGRGEQFF; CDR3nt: TGTGCCAGCAGTGTTGGACTAGCGGGCCGGGGTGAGCAGTTCTTC
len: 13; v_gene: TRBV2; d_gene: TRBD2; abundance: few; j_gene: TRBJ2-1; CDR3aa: CASILGLAGNGFF; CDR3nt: TGTGCCAGCATCTTAGGACTAGCAGGGAATGGGTTCTTC
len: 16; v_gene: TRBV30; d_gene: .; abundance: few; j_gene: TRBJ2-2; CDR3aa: CACMSQVRANTGELFF; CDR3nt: TGTGCCTGCATGTCCCAAGTCAGGGCGAACACCGGGGAGCTGTTTTTT
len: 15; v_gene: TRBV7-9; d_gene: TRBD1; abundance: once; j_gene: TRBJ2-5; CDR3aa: CASRRPGQGIETQYF; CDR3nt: TGTGCCAGCAGGCGACCTGGACAGGGGATCGAGACCCAGTACTTC
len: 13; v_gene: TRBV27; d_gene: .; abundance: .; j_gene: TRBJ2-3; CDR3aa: CASSFTYTDTQYF; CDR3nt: TGTGCCAGCAGTTTTACGTACACAGATACGCAGTATTTT
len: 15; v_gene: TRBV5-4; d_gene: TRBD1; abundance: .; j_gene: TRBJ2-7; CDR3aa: CASSDRDRGSYEQYF; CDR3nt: TGTGCCAGCAGCGACCGGGACAGGGGTTCTTACGAGCAGTACTTC
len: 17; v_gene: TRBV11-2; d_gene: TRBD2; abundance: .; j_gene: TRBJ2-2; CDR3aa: CASSLGISSSGSGELFF; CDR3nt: TGTGCCAGCAGCTTAGGGATTTCGTCTAGCGGGTCCGGGGAGCTGTTTTTT
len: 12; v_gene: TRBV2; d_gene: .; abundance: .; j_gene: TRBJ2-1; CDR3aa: CASEPLNGEQFF; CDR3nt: TGTGCCAGCGAGCCTTTAAACGGTGAGCAGTTCTTC
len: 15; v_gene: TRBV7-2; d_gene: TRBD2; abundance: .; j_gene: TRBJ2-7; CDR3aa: CASSPGLAGPYEQYF; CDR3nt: TGTGCCAGCAGCCCGGGACTAGCGGGCCCCTACGAGCAGTACTTC
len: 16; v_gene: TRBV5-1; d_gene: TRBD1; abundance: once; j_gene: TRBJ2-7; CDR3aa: CASSLRSGQGAYEQYF; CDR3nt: TGCGCCAGCAGCTTGCGGTCGGGACAGGGGGCTTACGAGCAGTACTTC
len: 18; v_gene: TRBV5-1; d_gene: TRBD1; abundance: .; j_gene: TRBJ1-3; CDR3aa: CASSLRAAGGFSGNTIYF; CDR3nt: TGCGCCAGCAGCTTGCGCGCGGCAGGGGGGTTTTCTGGAAACACCATATATTTT
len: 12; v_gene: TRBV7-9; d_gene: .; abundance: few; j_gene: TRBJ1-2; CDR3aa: CASSLGAGGYTF; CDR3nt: TGTGCCAGCAGCTTAGGGGCGGGTGGCTACACCTTC
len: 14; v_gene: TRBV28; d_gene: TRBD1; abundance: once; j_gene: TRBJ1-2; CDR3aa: CASSWTGGSQGYTF; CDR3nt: TGTGCCAGCAGTTGGACAGGGGGGAGTCAGGGGTACACCTTC
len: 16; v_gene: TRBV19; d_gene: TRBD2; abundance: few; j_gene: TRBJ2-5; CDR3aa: CASSRGLAGVEETQYF; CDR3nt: TGTGCCAGTAGTAGAGGACTAGCGGGAGTGGAGGAGACCCAGTACTTC
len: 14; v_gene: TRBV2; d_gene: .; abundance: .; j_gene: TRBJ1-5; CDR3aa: CASSDWQGTQPQHF; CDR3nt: TGTGCCAGCAGTGATTGGCAGGGGACCCAGCCCCAGCATTTT
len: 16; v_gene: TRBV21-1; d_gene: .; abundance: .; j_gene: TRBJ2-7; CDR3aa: CASSILGTDIVYEQYF; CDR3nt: TGTGCCAGCAGCATCTTAGGGACAGACATCGTCTACGAGCAGTACTTC
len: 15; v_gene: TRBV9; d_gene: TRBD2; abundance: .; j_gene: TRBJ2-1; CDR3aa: CASSVAPAGDNEQFF; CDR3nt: TGTGCCAGCAGCGTAGCTCCAGCGGGAGACAATGAGCAGTTCTTC
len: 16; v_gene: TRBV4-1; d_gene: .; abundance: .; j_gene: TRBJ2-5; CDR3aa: CASSRLPGAQQETQYF; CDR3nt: TGCGCCAGCAGCCGCTTACCCGGGGCGCAACAAGAGACCCAGTACTTC
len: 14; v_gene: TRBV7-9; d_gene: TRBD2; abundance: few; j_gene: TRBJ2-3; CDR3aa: CASSSGIGTDTQYF; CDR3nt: TGTGCCAGCTCCAGCGGGATAGGCACAGATACGCAGTATTTT
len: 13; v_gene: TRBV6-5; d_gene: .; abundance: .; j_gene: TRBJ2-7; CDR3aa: CASSYFRGDEQYF; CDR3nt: TGTGCCAGCAGTTACTTTCGAGGGGACGAGCAGTACTTC
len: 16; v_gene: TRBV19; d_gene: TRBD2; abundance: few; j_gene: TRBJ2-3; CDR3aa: CASSLTGLAGTDTQYF; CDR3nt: TGTGCCAGTAGTCTAACGGGACTAGCGGGGACAGATACGCAGTATTTT
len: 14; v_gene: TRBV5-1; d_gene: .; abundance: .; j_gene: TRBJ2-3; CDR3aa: CASSLSTSTDTQYF; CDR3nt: TGCGCCAGCAGCTTGTCTACTAGCACAGATACGCAGTATTTT
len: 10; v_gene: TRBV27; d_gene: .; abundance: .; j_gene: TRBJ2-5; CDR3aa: CASSQETQYF; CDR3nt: TGTGCCAGCTCACAAGAGACCCAGTACTTC
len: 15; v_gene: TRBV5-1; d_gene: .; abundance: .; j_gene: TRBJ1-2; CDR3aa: CASRTGRGNNYGYTF; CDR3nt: TGCGCCAGCAGAACCGGTCGGGGAAATAACTATGGCTACACCTTC
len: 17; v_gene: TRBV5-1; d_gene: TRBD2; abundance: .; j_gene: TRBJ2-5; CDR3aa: CASRWDPAAGDVETQYF; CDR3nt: TGCGCCAGCAGGTGGGACCCTGCAGCGGGAGACGTAGAGACCCAGTACTTC
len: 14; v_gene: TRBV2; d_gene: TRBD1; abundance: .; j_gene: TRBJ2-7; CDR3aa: CASSDRDRVYEQYF; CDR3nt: TGTGCCAGCAGTGACCGGGACAGAGTCTACGAGCAGTACTTC
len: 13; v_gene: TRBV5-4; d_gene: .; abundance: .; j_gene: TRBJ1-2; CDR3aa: CASSFTVTYGYTF; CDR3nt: TGTGCCAGCAGCTTTACGGTCACCTATGGCTACACCTTC
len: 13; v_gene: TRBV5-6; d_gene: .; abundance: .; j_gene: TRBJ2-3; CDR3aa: CASSLGPSDTQYF; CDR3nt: TGTGCCAGCAGCCTCGGGCCTTCGGATACGCAGTATTTT
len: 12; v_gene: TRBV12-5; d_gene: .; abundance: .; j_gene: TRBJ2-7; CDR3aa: CASGPSLNEQYF; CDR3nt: TGTGCTAGTGGCCCCAGCTTGAACGAGCAGTACTTC
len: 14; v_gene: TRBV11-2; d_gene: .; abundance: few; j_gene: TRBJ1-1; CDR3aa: CASSAARDHIKAFF; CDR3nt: TGTGCCAGCAGCGCAGCCCGGGACCATATTAAAGCTTTCTTT